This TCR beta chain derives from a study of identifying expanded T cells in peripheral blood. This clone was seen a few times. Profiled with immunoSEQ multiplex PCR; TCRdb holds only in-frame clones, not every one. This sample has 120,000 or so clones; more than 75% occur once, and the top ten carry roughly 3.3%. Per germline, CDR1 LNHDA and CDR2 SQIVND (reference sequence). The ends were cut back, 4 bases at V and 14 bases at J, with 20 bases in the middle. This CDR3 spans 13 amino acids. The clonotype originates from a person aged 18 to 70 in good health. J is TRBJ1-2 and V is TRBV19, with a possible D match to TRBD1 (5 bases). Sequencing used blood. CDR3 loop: CASSTTIGGGATF. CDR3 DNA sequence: TGTGCCAGTAGTACCACAATAGGTGGGGGAGCTACCTTC.